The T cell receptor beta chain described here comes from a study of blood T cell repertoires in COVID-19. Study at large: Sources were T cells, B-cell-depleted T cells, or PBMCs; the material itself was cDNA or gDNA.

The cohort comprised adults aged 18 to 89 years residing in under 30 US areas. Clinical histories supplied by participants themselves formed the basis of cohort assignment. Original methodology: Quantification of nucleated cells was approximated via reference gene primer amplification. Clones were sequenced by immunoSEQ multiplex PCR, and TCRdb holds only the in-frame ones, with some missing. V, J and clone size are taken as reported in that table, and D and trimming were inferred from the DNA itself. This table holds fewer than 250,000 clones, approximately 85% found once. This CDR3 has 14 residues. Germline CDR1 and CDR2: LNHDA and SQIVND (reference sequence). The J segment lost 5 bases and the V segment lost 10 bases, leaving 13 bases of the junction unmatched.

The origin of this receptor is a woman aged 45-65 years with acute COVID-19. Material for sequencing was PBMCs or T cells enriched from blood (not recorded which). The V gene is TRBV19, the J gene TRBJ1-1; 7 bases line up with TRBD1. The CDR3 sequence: CATLNRAGGTEAFF. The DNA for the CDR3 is TGTGCCACCTTAAACAGGGCAGGGGGGACTGAAGCTTTCTTT.